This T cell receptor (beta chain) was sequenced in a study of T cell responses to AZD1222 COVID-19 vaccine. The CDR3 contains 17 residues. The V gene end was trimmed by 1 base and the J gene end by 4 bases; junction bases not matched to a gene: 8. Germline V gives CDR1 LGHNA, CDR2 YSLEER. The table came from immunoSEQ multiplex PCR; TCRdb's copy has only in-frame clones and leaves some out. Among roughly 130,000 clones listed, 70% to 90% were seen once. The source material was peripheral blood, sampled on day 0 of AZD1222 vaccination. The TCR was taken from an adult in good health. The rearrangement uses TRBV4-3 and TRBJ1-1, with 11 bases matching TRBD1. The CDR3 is CASSQGRTGGLTTEAFF. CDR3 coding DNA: TGCGCCAGCAGCCAAGGGAGGACAGGGGGCTTGACCACTGAAGCTTTCTTT.